This TCR beta chain was identified in a study of T-cell memory formation after mild COVID-19. Barcoded TCR alpha and TCR beta cDNA libraries with UMIs came from 5'RACE using constant-segment primers. Via MiXCR, TCRdb re-called the 5' RACE reads, giving one row per CDR3 protein. Altogether some 300,000 distinct CDR3 sequences are present, roughly a fifth being singletons, with the ten largest covering around a fifth. Germline lookup yields CDR1 SGHVS and CDR2 FNYEAQ. The CDR3 has 14 residues. The germline V and J ends were trimmed by 1 base and 0 bases, with 6 bases remaining between them. This TCR was recovered from a man aged 18 to 35 who had mild COVID-19 (a few samples of this study predate the infection). Cell type and time point are not known. Sample: PBMCs or a T cell subset sorted from them (not recorded which). The chain combines TRBV7-6 with TRBJ1-1, with D unclear. The CDR3 protein is CASSLGLLNTEAFF. In nucleotides, the CDR3 is TGTGCCAGCAGCTTAGGACTGCTGAACACTGAAGCTTTCTTT.